This T cell receptor (beta chain) was observed in a study of blood T cell repertoires in COVID-19 (dated by TCRdb to 2020 to 2022). Looking at the study overall: The collaborator samples originated in the United States, Italy and Spain and spanned the acute and convalescent phases of COVID-19. The samples were drawn from two sources: the first 160 participants of the ongoing ImmuneRACE study, and about 1,300 subjects contributed by 6 global collaborators. The repertoires were released in a freely available public database intended as a resource for research on the immune response to SARS-CoV-2. Where available, HLA class I and class II types were obtained from metadata supplied by the sample provider rather than from assay-based typing. Subjects who had been exposed to COVID-19, were actively infected with it, or had recovered from it provided the deeply sampled blood TCRbeta repertoires that made up the dataset. A de-identified subject ID, COVID-19 status, age in years and sex were almost always included in the sample metadata. The prospective study material was composed of cDNA or gDNA derived from T cells, B-cell-depleted T cells, or PBMCs. Broad study findings and their caveats: Clinical and demographic metadata were provided uncurated, with the amount varying by source and participant.

The collaborating institutions used their own protocols to collect whole blood in K2EDTA tubes. For TCRbeta analysis, collaborator samples were shipped as frozen whole blood, as isolated PBMCs, or as DNA extracted from either sample type. The immunoSEQ Assay, a bias-controlled multiplex PCR, was used to amplify TCRbeta CDR3 regions from genomic DNA. Per the original workflow: Nucleated cell counts per sample were estimated from amplification of reference gene primers within the assay. To quantify the absolute abundance of each unique TCRbeta CDR3 rearrangement, sequence reads were collapsed and filtered. For each sample, productive Simpson clonality was calculated as the square root of Simpson's diversity index across productive rearrangements. TCRdb carries this immuneACCESS record with in-frame sequences only. Its versions omit some clonotypes, under half of them owing to an unresolved V gene in the studies checked, with the rest unexplained. The DNA was the basis for D and trimming; V, J and clone size are from that table. The sample data list about 210,000 clones, and around nine tenths of these were observed just once. The top ten hold 3% of the sample.

Concerning this clone itself: Which antigen it targets is not known. No base qualities exist here, and no much larger clone lies one base off it.

Material: peripheral blood. The receptor comes from a man aged 55-75 years with acute or convalescent COVID-19.

The DNA reads as follows: TGCGCCAGCCGGGACTCCTCCTACGAGCAGTACTTC. It is translated as CASRDSSYEQYF. Here the chain combines TRBV5-1 and TRBJ2-7, with a tentative D gene TRBD2 over 6 matching bases. The CDR3 contains 12 residues, cysteine and phenylalanine counted. This entry keeps only the CDR3 DNA: 36 bases, framed from base 1. V and J are truncated by 7 bases and 0 bases respectively, leaving an intervening sequence of 8 bases. CDR1 and CDR2 are read off the germline V gene as SGHRS and YFSETQ.